Listed here are 8 T cell receptor beta chains from one sample, sequenced in a study of shared clonotypes between healthy human individuals. Libraries were prepared by immunoSEQ multiplex PCR; TCRdb keeps only in-frame clonotypes and omits some of them. The table records just over 2,000,000 clones, over 85% of them present only once. The sequenced sample consisted of naive CD4+ T cells sorted from blood. Indicated subset: CD45RA+ positively selected. The receptors were gathered from a man aged 18-30 years in good health.

V gene TRBV2 combines with J gene TRBJ2-6, with 10 bases matching TRBD1. Trimming cost V 6 bases and J 3 bases; bases outside gene matches: 2. The CDR3 covers 15 residues. Germline V gene lookup returns CDR1 SNHLY and CDR2 FYNNEI. The CDR3 coding sequence is TGTGCCAGCAGGACAGGGGGCAGTGGGGCCAACGTCCTGACTTTC. Protein product: CASRTGGSGANVLTF.

The J gene is TRBJ2-2, the V gene TRBV10-3; 13 nucleotides align to TRBD2. The CDR3 is made up of 15 amino acids. The V gene's germline CDR1 is ENHRY and CDR2 SYGVKD. The trim removed 10 bases at V and 5 bases at J, leaving 7 bases unmatched. CDR3 region: CASGLAGAETGELFF. The CDR3, as DNA: TGTGCCAGCGGACTAGCGGGAGCCGAGACCGGGGAGCTGTTTTTT.

The V and J genes are TRBV7-2 and TRBJ1-2; D call uncertain. The germline V gene has CDR1 SGHTA and CDR2 FQGNSA. The CDR3 totals 14 residues. V shed 3 bases and J shed 8 bases, with 16 bases lying between them. The CDR3 loop reads CASSFGVGEQGYTF. Written as DNA, the CDR3 is TGTGCCAGCAGCTTCGGAGTCGGGGAGCAAGGCTACACCTTC. Filled out from reference TRBV7-2 and TRBJ1-2, the complete variable domain reads GAGVSQSPSNKVTEKGKDVELRCDPISGHTALYWYRQSLGQGLEFLIYFQGNSAPDKSGLPSDRFSAERTGGSVSTLTIQRTQQEDSAVYLCASSFGVGEQGYTFGSGTRLTVV.

V gene TRBV7-9 combines with J gene TRBJ1-1; D gene ambiguous. CDR1 is SEHNR and CDR2 is FQNEAQ in the germline V gene (reference sequence). The CDR3 runs to 16 residues. The V end was cut by 2 bases, the J end by 0 bases, with 13 bases between. This CDR3 is CASSLLAVAMNTEAFF. CDR3 DNA sequence: TGTGCCAGCAGCTTACTTGCGGTCGCAATGAACACTGAAGCTTTCTTT.

The chain recombines TRBV11-3 with TRBJ2-7, with D tentatively TRBD2 (6 bases). CDR3 length: 13 residues. Trimming removed 5 bases at V and 6 bases at J, with 14 bases between. CDR1 is SGHNT, CDR2 YENEEA, per germline. The CDR3 is CASSPIPSVEQYF. The DNA of the CDR3 is TGTGCCAGCAGCCCTATCCCTAGCGTCGAGCAGTACTTC.

To note about this clone: This sample includes further DNA sequences coding for the same CDR3. V and J are TRBV11-2 and TRBJ2-1; 13 bases line up with TRBD2. CDR1 and CDR2 (germline): SGHAT, FQNNGV. Unmatched junction bases numbered 4, after V lost 5 bases and J lost 9 bases. The CDR3 loop spans 14 amino acids. This CDR3 is CASSPGLAGVEQFF. CDR3 in DNA: TGTGCCAGCAGCCCCGGACTAGCGGGAGTTGAGCAGTTCTTC.

The gene calls are TRBV6-6 and TRBJ2-7; 7 positions agree with TRBD1. Germline CDR1 is MNHNY and CDR2 is SVGAGI (reference sequence). The length of the CDR3 is 14 residues. With V trimmed by 4 bases and J by 3 bases, 6 bases remained unmatched. CDR3 region: CASSSGTAFYEQYF. The CDR3 DNA reads as TGTGCCAGCAGTTCCGGGACAGCTTTCTACGAGCAGTACTTC.

This chain links TRBV14 with TRBJ2-7; D is tentatively TRBD1 or TRBD2 (5 bases each). Trimming took 4 bases from V and 2 from J, leaving 15 bases between them. Germline values: CDR1 SGHDN, CDR2 FVKESK. The CDR3 has 15 amino acids. DNA for the CDR3: TGTGCCAGCAGCCGCGATCGGGGCCAAACCTACGAGCAGTACTTC. It codes for CASSRDRGQTYEQYF. Using reference TRBV14 and TRBJ2-7 for the parts outside the CDR3, the full variable domain is EAGVTQFPSHSVIEKGQTVTLRCDPISGHDNLYWYRRVMGKEIKFLLHFVKESKQDESGMPNNRFLAERTGGTYSTLKVQPAELEDSGVYFCASSRDRGQTYEQYFGPGTRLTVT.